This TCR beta chain was captured in a study of post-analysis software for immune sequencing data. As for the study in general: Secondary progressive, relapsing-remitting and progressive-relapsing multiple sclerosis were among the included disease courses.

Only a few counts were recorded for this clonotype. Its target is not known. TCR beta cDNA libraries had unique molecular identifiers. Approximately 500,000 cDNA molecules were obtained per 1 to 10 million input T cells. In TCRdb, the PCR reads were re-called with MiXCR into one record per CDR3 protein. The sample consists of hundreds of thousands of distinct CDR3 sequences, around 27% of them appearing once. Study-level findings and limits: Pronounced co-clustering by F measure was evident among identically batched samples. When compared against controls, multiple sclerosis patients showed significantly lower normalized Chao1 diversity. There were five TRBV segments more frequent in patients than controls, and TRBV5-6, TRBV5-1 and TRBV20-1 were among them.

V lost 11 bases to trimming and J lost 4 bases, with 6 bases between them. CDR1 and CDR2 (germline): SNHLY, FYNNEI. The CDR3 contains 10 residues. The TCR comes from a girl aged 10 to 17 with multiple sclerosis. The V and J genes are TRBV2 and TRBJ2-1; D possibly uses TRBD1 or TRBD2 (5 bases each). The sequenced sample was blood. The CDR3 here is CAGGYNEQFF. The CDR3 nucleotides read TGTGCCGGGGGATACAATGAGCAGTTCTTC. Combining the CDR3 with reference TRBV2 and TRBJ2-1 gives the whole variable domain EPEVTQTPSHQVTQMGQEVILRCVPISNHLYFYWYRQILGQKVEFLVSFYNNEISEKSEIFDDQFSVERPDGSNFTLKIRSTKLEDSAMYFCAGGYNEQFFGPGTRLTVL.